Listed below are T cell receptor beta chains from one sample, sequenced in a study of blood T cell repertoires in COVID-19. Sequenced by immunoSEQ multiplex PCR; TCRdb stores in-frame clones only, minus some. The sample lists 300,000 to 450,000 clones; more than 85% were seen once. Sequences were obtained from peripheral blood. The source of these receptors is a human donor in a cohort sampled during active COVID-19. Both conserved end residues are part of each CDR3. The D gene is left open where the match is weak. Rows give clone size only sometimes, using once, few, many, or a class for an expanded clone.

TRBV7-9	-	TRBD1	TRBJ2-1	CASSFTRDRSGNEQFF	TGTGCCAGCAGCTTCACGCGGGACAGGTCGGGGAATGAGCAGTTCTTC
TRBV18	-	TRBD1	TRBJ2-5	CASSPYRDREETQYF	TGTGCCAGCTCCCCGTACCGGGACAGGGAAGAGACCCAGTACTTC
TRBV5-1	-	-	TRBJ1-2	CASSLVPDNPNYGYTF	TGCGCCAGCAGCTTGGTCCCTGACAACCCTAACTATGGCTACACCTTC
TRBV21-1	-	-	TRBJ2-1	CASSAPLTKQHNEQFF	TGTGCCAGCAGCGCCCCACTGACTAAACAACACAATGAGCAGTTCTTC
TRBV28	-	TRBD2	TRBJ2-3	CASSPPEAGATDTQYF	TGTGCCAGCAGTCCTCCCGAGGCGGGAGCGACAGATACGCAGTATTTT
TRBV24-1	-	-	TRBJ2-3	CATSGFYTDTQYF	TGTGCCACCAGTGGGTTCTACACAGATACGCAGTATTTT
TRBV5-1	-	TRBD2	TRBJ2-1	CASFPGGRGRNEQFF	TGCGCCAGCTTCCCGGGAGGCCGAGGTCGGAATGAGCAGTTCTTC
TRBV28	-	TRBD1	TRBJ2-1	CASSPWTGADDEQFF	TGTGCCAGCAGTCCCTGGACAGGGGCTGACGATGAGCAGTTCTTC
TRBV27	-	-	TRBJ2-7	CATAMVATAYEQYF	TGTGCCACCGCTATGGTAGCGACTGCCTACGAGCAGTACTTC
TRBV7-2	-	-	TRBJ2-7	CASSVGQAASYEQYF	TGTGCCAGCAGTGTGGGGCAGGCTGCCTCCTACGAGCAGTACTTC
TRBV3-1/TRBV3-2	-	-	TRBJ2-1	CASSRQLNNEQFF	TGTGCCAGCAGCCGCCAACTTAACAATGAGCAGTTCTTC
TRBV7-8	-	TRBD2	TRBJ2-1	CASSKSGTSYNEQFF	TGTGCCAGCAGCAAAAGCGGGACCTCCTACAATGAGCAGTTCTTC
TRBV12-3/TRBV12-4	once	TRBD1	TRBJ2-2	CSVSDRATGELFF	TGTTCGGTGTCCGACAGGGCCACCGGGGAGCTGTTTTTT
TRBV2	-	TRBD1	TRBJ1-6	CASSTAFTGTENSPLHF	TGTGCCAGCAGTACTGCCTTCACCGGGACAGAAAATTCACCCCTCCACTTT
TRBV25-1	many	-	TRBJ1-5	CASSDPKESNQPQHF	TGTGCCAGCAGTGACCCCAAGGAGAGCAATCAGCCCCAGCATTTT
TRBV18	-	TRBD1	TRBJ1-6	CASSISQGENNSPLHF	TGTGCCAGCTCAATTTCACAGGGGGAGAATAATTCACCCCTCCACTTT
TRBV2	-	-	TRBJ2-7	CASSEAGGLYEQYF	TGTGCCAGCAGTGAAGCCGGGGGACTCTACGAGCAGTACTTC
TRBV4-1	-	-	TRBJ1-2	CASSQDLWSKAVSGYNYGYTF	TGCGCCAGCAGCCAAGATCTTTGGTCTAAGGCGGTTTCAGGGTATAACTATGGCTACACCTTC
TRBV6-6	-	TRBD2	TRBJ2-1	CASSYSRREGEQFF	TGTGCCAGCAGTTACTCGAGGCGGGAGGGTGAGCAGTTCTTC
TRBV2	-	TRBD2	TRBJ2-1	CASKWTSGRSEQFF	TGTGCCAGCAAGTGGACTAGCGGGAGGTCTGAGCAGTTCTTC
TRBV5-1	-	-	TRBJ2-5	CASRGLGYQETQYF	TGCGCCAGCCGCGGGCTTGGGTACCAAGAGACCCAGTACTTC
TRBV7-2	-	-	TRBJ2-4	CASSLEGLGIQYF	TGTGCCAGCAGCTTGGAGGGCTTGGGCATTCAGTACTTC
TRBV6-5	-	-	TRBJ2-3	CASSIGHNTDTQYF	TGTGCCAGCAGTATTGGACATAACACAGATACGCAGTATTTT
TRBV7-8	-	TRBD2	TRBJ2-1	CASSSSGLADNEQFF	TGTGCCAGCAGCTCCTCAGGACTAGCGGACAATGAGCAGTTCTTC
TRBV10-3	-	TRBD2	TRBJ2-5	CAISARVLSSGGGYQETQYF	TGTGCCATCAGTGCGCGCGTCTTATCCAGCGGGGGGGGGTACCAAGAGACCCAGTACTTC
TRBV6-5	-	-	TRBJ2-7	CASSYSRGAGEQYF	TGTGCCAGCAGTTACTCACGGGGGGCCGGGGAGCAGTACTTC
TRBV5-1	once	TRBD1	TRBJ1-2	CASSLPDPGQGVYGYTF	TGCGCCAGCAGCTTGCCGGATCCGGGACAGGGGGTCTATGGCTACACCTTC
TRBV27	-	-	TRBJ2-1	CASSPRDTNNEQFF	TGTGCCAGCAGTCCCCGGGACACAAACAATGAGCAGTTCTTC
TRBV7-2	-	TRBD2	TRBJ2-2	CASSLSGRTGELFF	TGTGCCAGCAGCTTATCCGGGAGGACCGGGGAGCTGTTTTTT
TRBV11-3	-	TRBD1	TRBJ1-5	CASSTDRGRYSNQPQHF	TGTGCCAGCAGCACAGACAGGGGGAGATATAGCAATCAGCCCCAGCATTTT
TRBV3-1/TRBV3-2	-	TRBD1	TRBJ1-2	CASSQVGQGKYTF	TGTGCCAGCAGCCAAGTGGGACAGGGCAAGTACACCTTC
TRBV28	-	-	TRBJ1-6	CASTGVSSPLHF	TGTGCCAGCACAGGGGTGAGCTCACCCCTCCACTTT
TRBV12-3/TRBV12-4	-	-	TRBJ1-1	CASTRAGSEAFF	TGTGCCAGCACCCGGGCGGGGTCGGAAGCTTTCTTT
TRBV19	-	-	TRBJ1-6	CASSRDTGNSPLHF	TGTGCCAGTAGCCGGGACACGGGAAATTCACCCCTCCACTTT
TRBV19	-	-	TRBJ1-2	CASTTSRRSGRNYGYTF	TGTGCCAGTACCACCTCCCGACGGTCAGGCCGTAACTATGGCTACACCTTC
TRBV7-2	once	TRBD2	TRBJ2-3	CASSFRFLAGSTDTQYF	TGTGCCAGCAGCTTTCGATTTCTAGCGGGGAGCACAGATACGCAGTATTTT
TRBV7-9	-	-	TRBJ2-7	CASSDRGRTYEQYF	TGTGCCAGCAGCGACAGAGGAAGGACCTACGAGCAGTACTTC
TRBV18	-	-	TRBJ2-7	CASSPGSPYEQYF	TGTGCCAGCTCACCAGGGAGTCCCTACGAGCAGTACTTC
TRBV27	-	-	TRBJ2-7	CASSFSQGEVWNEQYF	TGTGCCAGCAGTTTTAGTCAGGGGGAGGTTTGGAACGAGCAGTACTTC
TRBV28	-	-	TRBJ1-2	CASSSGQHSYGYTF	TGTGCCAGCAGTTCCGGACAGCATTCATATGGCTACACCTTC
TRBV6-4	-	TRBD2	TRBJ2-3	CASSASGGTDTQYF	TGTGCCAGCAGTGCTAGCGGGGGGACAGATACGCAGTATTTT
TRBV10-2	-	TRBD2	TRBJ2-5	CASRDTSVSEETQYF	TGCGCCAGCAGGGACACTAGCGTATCCGAAGAGACCCAGTACTTC
TRBV19	-	TRBD1	TRBJ2-6	CASSQGDRGSGANVLTF	TGTGCCAGTAGTCAGGGGGACAGGGGATCTGGGGCCAACGTCCTGACTTTC
TRBV5-4	-	-	TRBJ2-7	CASSPRDSTYEQYF	TGTGCCAGCAGCCCCCGGGACTCGACCTACGAGCAGTACTTC